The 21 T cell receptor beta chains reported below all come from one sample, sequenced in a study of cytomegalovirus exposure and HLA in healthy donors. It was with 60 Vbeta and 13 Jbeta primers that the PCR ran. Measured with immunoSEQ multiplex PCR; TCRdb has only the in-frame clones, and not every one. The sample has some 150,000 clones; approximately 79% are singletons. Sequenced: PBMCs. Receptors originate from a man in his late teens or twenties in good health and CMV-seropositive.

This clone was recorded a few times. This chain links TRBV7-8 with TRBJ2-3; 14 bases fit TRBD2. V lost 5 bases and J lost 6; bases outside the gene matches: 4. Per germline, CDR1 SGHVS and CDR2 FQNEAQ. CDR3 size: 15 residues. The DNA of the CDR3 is TGTGCCAGCAGCGGAGGGACTAGCGGGAGCGATACGCAGTATTTT. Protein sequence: CASSGGTSGSDTQYF. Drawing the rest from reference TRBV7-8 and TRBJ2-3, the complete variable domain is GAGVSQSPRYKVAKRGQDVALRCDPISGHVSLFWYQQALGQGPEFLTYFQNEAQLDKSGLPSDRFFAERPEGSVSTLKIQRTQQEDSAVYLCASSGGTSGSDTQYFGPGTRLTVL.

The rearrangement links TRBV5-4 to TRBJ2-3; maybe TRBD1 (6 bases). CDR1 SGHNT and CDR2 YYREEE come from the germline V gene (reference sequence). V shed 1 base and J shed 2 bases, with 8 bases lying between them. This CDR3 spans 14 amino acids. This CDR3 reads CASSLTGFTDTQYF. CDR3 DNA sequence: TGTGCCAGCAGCTTGACAGGGTTCACAGATACGCAGTATTTT.

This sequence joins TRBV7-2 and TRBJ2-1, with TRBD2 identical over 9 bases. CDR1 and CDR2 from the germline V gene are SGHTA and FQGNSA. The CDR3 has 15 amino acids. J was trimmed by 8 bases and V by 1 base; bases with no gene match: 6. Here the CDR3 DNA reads TGTGCCAGCAGCTTAGTTAGCGGGAGTTGGGATGAGCAGTTCTTC. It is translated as CASSLVSGSWDEQFF.

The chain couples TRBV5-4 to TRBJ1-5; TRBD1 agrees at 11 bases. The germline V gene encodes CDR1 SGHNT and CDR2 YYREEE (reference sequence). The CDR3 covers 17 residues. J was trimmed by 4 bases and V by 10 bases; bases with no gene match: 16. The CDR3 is CAVGDRTGTGGNQPQHF. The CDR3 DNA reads TGTGCCGTAGGTGACAGGACCGGGACAGGGGGAAATCAGCCCCAGCATTTT.

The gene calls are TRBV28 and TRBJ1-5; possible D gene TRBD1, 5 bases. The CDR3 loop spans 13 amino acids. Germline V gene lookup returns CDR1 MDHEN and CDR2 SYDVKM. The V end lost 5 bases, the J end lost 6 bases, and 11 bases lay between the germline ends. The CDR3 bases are TGTGCCAGCAGTGCTTTGGGGGGTCAGCCCCAGCATTTT. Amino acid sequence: CASSALGGQPQHF.

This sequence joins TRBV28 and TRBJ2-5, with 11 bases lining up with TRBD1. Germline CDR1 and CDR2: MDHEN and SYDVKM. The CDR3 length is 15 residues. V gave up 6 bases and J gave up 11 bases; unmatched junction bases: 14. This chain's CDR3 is CASSPGRTGGREQYF. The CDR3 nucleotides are TGTGCCAGCAGCCCAGGGAGGACAGGGGGCCGGGAGCAGTACTTC.

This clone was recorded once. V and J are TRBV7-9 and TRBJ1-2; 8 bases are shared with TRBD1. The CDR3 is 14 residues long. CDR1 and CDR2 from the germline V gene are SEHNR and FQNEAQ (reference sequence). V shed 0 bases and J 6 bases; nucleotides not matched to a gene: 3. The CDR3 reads CASSLASRGHGYTF. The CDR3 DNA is TGTGCCAGCAGCTTAGCGTCCAGGGGGCATGGCTACACCTTC.

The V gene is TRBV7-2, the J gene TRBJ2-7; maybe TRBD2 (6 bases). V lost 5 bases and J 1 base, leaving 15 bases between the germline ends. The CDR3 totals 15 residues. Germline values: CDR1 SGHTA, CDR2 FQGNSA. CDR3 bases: TGTGCCAGCAGCCTCCTAGCGACCTCGTCCTACGAGCAGTACTTC. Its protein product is CASSLLATSSYEQYF.

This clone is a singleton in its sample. CDR3 protein: CASSPAQGAYEQYF. The DNA of the CDR3 is TGCGCCAGCAGCCCAGCGCAGGGGGCCTACGAGCAGTACTTC. The rearrangement links TRBV4-1 to TRBJ2-7; 7 positions match TRBD1. With V trimmed by 4 bases and J by 2 bases, 5 bases remained unmatched. The CDR3 is 14 amino acids. Germline CDR1 reads MGHRA; CDR2 reads YSYEKL.

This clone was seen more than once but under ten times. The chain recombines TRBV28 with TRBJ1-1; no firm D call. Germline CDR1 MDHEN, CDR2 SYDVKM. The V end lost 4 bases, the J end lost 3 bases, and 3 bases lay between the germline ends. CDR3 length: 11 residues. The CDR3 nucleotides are TGTGCCAGCAGTTCATACACTGAAGCTTTCTTT. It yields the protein CASSSYTEAFF.

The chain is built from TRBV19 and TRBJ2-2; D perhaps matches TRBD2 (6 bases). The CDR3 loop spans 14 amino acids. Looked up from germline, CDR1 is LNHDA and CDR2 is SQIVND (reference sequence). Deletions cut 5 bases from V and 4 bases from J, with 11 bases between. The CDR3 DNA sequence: TGTGCCAGTAGTGGTTCGCGGGGCACCGGGGAGCTGTTTTTT. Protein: CASSGSRGTGELFF.

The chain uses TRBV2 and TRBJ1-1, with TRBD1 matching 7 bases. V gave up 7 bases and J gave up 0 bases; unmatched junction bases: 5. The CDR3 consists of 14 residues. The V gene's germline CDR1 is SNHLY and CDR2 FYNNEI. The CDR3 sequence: CASIRQGMNTEAFF. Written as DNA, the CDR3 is TGTGCCAGCATCCGACAGGGTATGAACACTGAAGCTTTCTTT.

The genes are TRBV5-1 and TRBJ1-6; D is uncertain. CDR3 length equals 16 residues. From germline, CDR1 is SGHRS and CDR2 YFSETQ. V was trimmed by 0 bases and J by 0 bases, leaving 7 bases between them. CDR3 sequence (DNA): TGCGCCAGCAGCTTGGCGGGGAGCTCCTATAATTCACCCCTCCACTTT. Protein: CASSLAGSSYNSPLHF.

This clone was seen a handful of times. CDR3 nucleotide sequence: TGTGCCAGCAGCGTAGGTGGGACAGAGACAGATACGCAGTATTTT. Encoded protein: CASSVGGTETDTQYF. The chain recombines TRBV9 with TRBJ2-3, with 7 bases lining up with TRBD1. V was clipped by 0 bases and J by 3 bases; unmatched bases: 4. The CDR3 contains 15 residues. In germline, CDR1 is SGDLS, CDR2 YYNGEE.

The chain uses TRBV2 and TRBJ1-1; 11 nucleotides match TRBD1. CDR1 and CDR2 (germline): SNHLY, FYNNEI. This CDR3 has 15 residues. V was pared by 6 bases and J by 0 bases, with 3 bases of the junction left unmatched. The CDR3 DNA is TGTGCCAGCAGACGGGACAGGGGGGTGAACACTGAAGCTTTCTTT. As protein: CASRRDRGVNTEAFF.

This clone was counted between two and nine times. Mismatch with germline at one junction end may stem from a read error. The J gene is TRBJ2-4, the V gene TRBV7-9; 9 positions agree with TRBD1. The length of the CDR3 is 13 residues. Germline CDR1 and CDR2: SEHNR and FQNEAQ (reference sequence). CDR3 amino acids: CASSSGQGPPAGF. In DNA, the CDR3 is TGTGCCAGCAGCTCCGGACAGGGGCCCCCCGCCGGCTTC.

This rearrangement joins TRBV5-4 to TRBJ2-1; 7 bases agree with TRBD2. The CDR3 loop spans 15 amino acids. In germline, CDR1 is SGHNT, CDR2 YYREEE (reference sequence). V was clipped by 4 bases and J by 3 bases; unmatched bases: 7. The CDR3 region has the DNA TGTGCCAGCAGCCCGGGGGGACTCCTCTACAATGAGCAGTTCTTC. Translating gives CASSPGGLLYNEQFF.

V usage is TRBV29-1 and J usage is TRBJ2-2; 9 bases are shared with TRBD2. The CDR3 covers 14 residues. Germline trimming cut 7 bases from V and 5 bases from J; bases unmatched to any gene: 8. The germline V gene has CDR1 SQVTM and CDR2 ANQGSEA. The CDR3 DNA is TGCAGCGCGAGGGGCGGGAGGGAAACCGGGGAGCTGTTTTTT. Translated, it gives CSARGGRETGELFF.

The CDR3 here is CASSYRTADQPQHF. CDR3 coding DNA: TGTGCCAGCAGTTACCGAACAGCTGATCAGCCCCAGCATTTT. J is TRBJ1-5 and V is TRBV6-6; D is uncertain. CDR1 is MNHNY and CDR2 is SVGAGI in the germline V gene (reference sequence). V lost 2 bases to trimming and J lost 5 bases, with 10 bases between them. The CDR3 runs to 14 residues.

CDR3 region: CASSELPTYEQFF. The CDR3, as DNA: TGCGCCAGCAGTGAGTTACCGACATATGAGCAGTTCTTC. The V call is TRBV10-2, the J call TRBJ2-1; D is ambiguous. Looked up from germline, CDR1 is WSHSY and CDR2 is SAAADI. The V gene lost 1 base and the J gene lost 8 bases, with 9 bases spanning the gap. The CDR3 covers 13 residues.

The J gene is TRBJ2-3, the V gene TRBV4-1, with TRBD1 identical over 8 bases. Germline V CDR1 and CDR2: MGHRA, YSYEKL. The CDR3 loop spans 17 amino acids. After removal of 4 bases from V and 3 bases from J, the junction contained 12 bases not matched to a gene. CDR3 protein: CASSPGAGGIGTDTQYF. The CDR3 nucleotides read TGCGCCAGCAGCCCAGGTGCAGGGGGCATTGGAACAGATACGCAGTATTTT.